Following are 19 T cell receptor beta chains from one sample sequenced in a study of T cell responses to AZD1222 COVID-19 vaccine. The table came from immunoSEQ multiplex PCR; TCRdb's copy has only in-frame clones and leaves some out. Of 85,000 to 100,000 clones listed, 60% to 80% are singletons. The source material was peripheral blood, sampled on day 0 of AZD1222 vaccination. The receptor set was obtained from an adult in good health.

This CDR3 reads CSAAAGRYGYTF. CDR3 DNA: TGCAGCGCAGCAGCCGGAAGGTATGGCTACACCTTC. The J gene is TRBJ1-2, the V gene TRBV29-1; D is undetermined. The CDR3 has 12 residues. V was clipped by 7 bases and J by 5 bases, with 14 bases between them. Germline V gene sequence: CDR1 SQVTM, CDR2 ANQGSEA.

V and J are TRBV7-9 and TRBJ1-3; D is perhaps TRBD1 (5 bases). V was clipped by 6 bases and J by 3 bases, with 12 bases between them. Germline V gene lookup returns CDR1 SEHNR and CDR2 FQNEAQ (reference sequence). This CDR3 spans 14 amino acids. This CDR3 is CASSLGAVGNTIYF. The CDR3 nucleotides are TGTGCCAGCAGTCTAGGGGCGGTTGGAAACACCATATATTTT.

Of note for this clone: A read error may produce the germline difference seen at one junction end. V and J are TRBV9 and TRBJ2-7; the D call may be TRBD1 or TRBD2 (5 bases each). The CDR3 has 15 amino acids. The germline V gene has CDR1 SGDLS and CDR2 YYNGEE. This CDR3 reads CASSLYGDGSYERYF. As DNA, the CDR3 is TGTGCCAGCAGCCTGTACGGGGACGGCTCCTACGAGCGGTACTTC.

A single count supports this clone. The J gene is TRBJ2-3, the V gene TRBV6-1; 9 nucleotides agree with TRBD2. Germline CDR1 reads MNHNS; CDR2 reads SASEGT. Unmatched junction bases numbered 8, after V lost 3 bases and J lost 4 bases. The CDR3 totals 16 residues. This chain's CDR3 is CASSDPRLAGSDTQYF. CDR3 DNA sequence: TGTGCCAGCAGTGATCCTCGCCTAGCGGGATCAGATACGCAGTATTTT.

This clone was observed once. The chain links TRBV19 to TRBJ1-6; D unresolved. V lost 3 bases and J lost 9, with 12 bases in between. Germline V lookup: CDR1 LNHDA, CDR2 SQIVND (reference sequence). CDR3 length equals 14 residues. CDR3 residues: CASSMLGSGSPLHF. CDR3 DNA: TGTGCCAGTAGTATGTTAGGGTCGGGTTCACCCCTCCACTTT.

This clone was observed once. The chain carries TRBV6-5 and TRBJ2-3; TRBD2 might be the D (6 bases). This CDR3 has 14 amino acids. Trimming removed 5 bases from V and 4 bases from J, with 13 bases in between. Germline CDR1 reads MNHEY; CDR2 reads SVGAGI. As DNA, the CDR3 is TGTGCCAGCAGTAGGAGCGGGCGGGCAGATACGCAGTATTTT. Amino acid sequence: CASSRSGRADTQYF.

This chain connects TRBV19 to TRBJ2-5, with a weak D call TRBD2 (6 bases). This CDR3 has 15 residues. V lost 3 bases to trimming and J lost 4 bases, with 15 bases between them. CDR1 is LNHDA, CDR2 SQIVND, per germline (reference sequence). In nucleotides, the CDR3 is TGTGCCAGTAGTATGAGTAGCGGAAGGATAGAGACCCAGTACTTC. This gives the protein CASSMSSGRIETQYF. The variable domain in full, with the rest retrieved from reference TRBV19 and TRBJ2-5, is DGGITQSPKYLFRKEGQNVTLSCEQNLNHDAMYWYRQDPGQGLRLIYYSQIVNDFQKGDIAEGYSVSREKKESFPLTVTSAQKNPTAFYLCASSMSSGRIETQYFGPGTRLLVL.

As DNA, the CDR3 is TGTGCCAGCAGCTTGGTGAGGGGAGGGGGCGAGCAGTACTTC. Its translation: CASSLVRGGGEQYF. V usage is TRBV5-6 and J usage is TRBJ2-7; D may be TRBD2 (7 bases). The CDR3 has 14 residues. Germline V gene sequence: CDR1 SGHDT, CDR2 YYEEEE. The V and J ends lost 0 bases and 6 bases respectively, with 13 bases between them.

The rearrangement joins TRBV19 to TRBJ2-1, with TRBD2 matching 7 bases. CDR3 length: 16 amino acids. Germline V lookup: CDR1 LNHDA, CDR2 SQIVND (reference sequence). Trimming cost V 1 base and J 3 bases; bases outside gene matches: 6. The CDR3 sequence is CASSIGLADYYNEQFF. The CDR3 nucleotides read TGTGCCAGTAGTATAGGGCTAGCGGACTACTACAATGAGCAGTTCTTC.

This chain connects TRBV3-1 (or the pseudogene TRBV3-2) to TRBJ2-7; 9 bases are a match to TRBD1. V shed 4 bases and J 5 bases; nucleotides not matched to a gene: 6. This CDR3 has 14 amino acids. Per the germline V gene, CDR1 is LGHDT and CDR2 is YNNKEL (reference sequence). This CDR3 reads CASSPETGGNEQYF. The CDR3 DNA sequence: TGTGCCAGCAGCCCAGAAACAGGGGGCAACGAGCAGTACTTC.

The V gene is TRBV7-2, the J gene TRBJ1-3, with 7 bases that match TRBD1. The CDR3 runs to 15 residues. V shed 3 bases and J 3 bases; nucleotides not matched to a gene: 5. CDR1 and CDR2 (germline): SGHTA, FQGNSA. The CDR3 coding sequence is TGTGCCAGCAGCTTTAGCCCAGGGGGTGGAAACACCATATATTTT. Amino acids: CASSFSPGGGNTIYF.

The J gene is TRBJ2-7, the V gene TRBV21-1; the table names TRBD2, a call not compared with the DNA. TRBV21-1 is flagged as a pseudogene. CDR3 length equals 15 residues. CDR3 sequence (DNA): TGTGCCAGCAGCAAAGTTCCAGGACTCTCCTACGAGCAGTACTTC. It specifies CASSKVPGLSYEQYF.

This rearrangement joins TRBV5-1 to TRBJ1-6; a possible D gene is TRBD1 (5 bases). Trimming stripped 4 bases from V and 7 bases from J, with 12 bases between. Germline V gene lookup returns CDR1 SGHRS and CDR2 YFSETQ. The CDR3 has 14 amino acids. The CDR3 DNA is TGCGCCAGCAGCACCGGGACGGTCAATTCACCCCTCCACTTT. Protein product: CASSTGTVNSPLHF.

The chain links TRBV5-4 to TRBJ2-7; 13 nucleotides agree with TRBD2. V trimming: 3 bases; J trimming: 0 bases; junction bases outside the gene matches: 12. This CDR3 contains 19 residues. Germline lookup yields CDR1 SGHNT and CDR2 YYREEE (reference sequence). In nucleotides, the CDR3 is TGTGCCAGCAGCTCCCAGCGAGGGACTAGCGGGACGAGCTCCTACGAGCAGTACTTC. Translation: CASSSQRGTSGTSSYEQYF.

This chain links TRBV12-1 with TRBJ2-7. TRBV12-1 is given as a pseudogene. The CDR3 runs 10 residues. The CDR3 loop reads CASSFDEQYF. For the CDR3, the DNA is TGTGCCAGCAGCTTTGACGAGCAGTACTTC.

CDR3 coding DNA: TGCGCCAGCAGCCAAGTAAGTCGGATCAATGAGCAGTTCTTC. Its protein is CASSQVSRINEQFF. The chain recombines TRBV4-3 with TRBJ2-1; D call uncertain. The germline gives CDR1 LGHNA, CDR2 YSLEER. V was trimmed by 1 base and J by 6 bases, leaving 10 bases between them. The CDR3 is made up of 14 amino acids.

The chain recombines TRBV5-6 with TRBJ2-7; TRBD1 matches at 9 bases. Germline V lookup: CDR1 SGHDT, CDR2 YYEEEE. The CDR3 loop spans 15 amino acids. V shed 4 bases and J 6 bases; nucleotides not matched to a gene: 11. CDR3 bases: TGTGCCAGCAGCGGTACTTGGGGACAGGGTCGCGAGCAGTACTTC. Protein product: CASSGTWGQGREQYF.

The rearrangement uses TRBV6-5 and TRBJ2-2; no definite D call. There are 13 residues in the CDR3. Trimming stripped 7 bases from V and 3 bases from J, with 9 bases between. Germline V gene data show CDR1 as MNHEY and CDR2 as SVGAGI. The CDR3 is CASKGPDTGELFF. CDR3 nucleotide sequence: TGTGCCAGCAAAGGCCCCGACACCGGGGAGCTGTTTTTT.

The chain employs TRBV7-2 and TRBJ1-4; D might be TRBD1 (6 bases). Deletions cut 1 base from V and 4 bases from J, with 10 bases between. The CDR3 has 15 amino acids. Looked up from germline, CDR1 is SGHTA and CDR2 is FQGNSA. The DNA of the CDR3 is TGTGCCAGCAGCTTAGGGGGGGGCTATAATGAAAAACTGTTTTTT. Its protein product is CASSLGGGYNEKLFF.